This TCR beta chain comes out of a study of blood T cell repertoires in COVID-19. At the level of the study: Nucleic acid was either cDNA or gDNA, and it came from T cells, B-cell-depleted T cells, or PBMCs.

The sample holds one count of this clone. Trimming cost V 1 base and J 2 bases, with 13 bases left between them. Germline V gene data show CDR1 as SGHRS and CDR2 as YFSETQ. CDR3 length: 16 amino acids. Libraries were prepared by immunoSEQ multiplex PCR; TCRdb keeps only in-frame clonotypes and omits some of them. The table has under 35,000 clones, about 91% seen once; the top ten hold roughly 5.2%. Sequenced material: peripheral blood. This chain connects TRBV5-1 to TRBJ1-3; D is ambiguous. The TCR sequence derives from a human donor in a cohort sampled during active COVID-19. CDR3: CASSLIAFGAGNTIYF. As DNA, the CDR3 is TGCGCCAGCAGCTTGATAGCTTTTGGTGCTGGAAACACCATATATTTT.